One and the same sample provided the 28 T cell receptor beta chains below, sequenced in a study of T cells after yellow fever vaccination. TCRdb ran MiXCR on the 5' RACE reads and lists one entry per CDR3 protein. This repertoire shows some 600,000 distinct CDR3 sequences, around 17% found once; its top ten account for 17%. The specimen was PBMCs, collected 5 days after the first yellow fever vaccination. These TCRs come from a man in his late teens or twenties who received the YFV17D yellow fever vaccine.

The genes are TRBV4-1 and TRBJ2-1, with 8 bases matching TRBD2. Trimming at V came to 0 bases and at J to 5 bases, leaving 6 bases not matched to a gene. The CDR3 is 16 amino acids. The germline gives CDR1 MGHRA, CDR2 YSYEKL. CDR3 bases: TGCGCCAGCAGCCAAGAACGGGCGGGGGGAAACAATGAGCAGTTCTTC. The encoded protein is CASSQERAGGNNEQFF.

The rearrangement links TRBV18 to TRBJ2-5; D unclear. Trimming cost V 4 bases and J 4 bases, with 10 bases left between them. The CDR3 runs to 13 residues. The germline gives CDR1 KGHSH, CDR2 LQKENI. CDR3 region: CASSRNTRETQYF. As DNA, the CDR3 is TGTGCCAGCTCACGTAACACGAGAGAGACCCAGTACTTC.

This clonotype was seen a handful of times. This chain joins TRBV9 and TRBJ2-5; D possibly corresponds to TRBD2 (6 bases). Trimming took off 0 bases at V and 1 base at J, with 10 bases between the two ends. CDR1 and CDR2 from the germline V gene are SGDLS and YYNGEE. The CDR3 runs 15 residues. The CDR3 here is CASSVAGVFQETQYF. CDR3 nucleotide sequence: TGTGCCAGCAGCGTAGCGGGGGTTTTCCAAGAGACCCAGTACTTC.

DNA of the CDR3: TGTGCCAGCAGCCTCGAGACGGTCAACTATGGCTACACCTTC. Encoded protein: CASSLETVNYGYTF. The rearrangement links TRBV5-6 to TRBJ1-2; unclear D gene. Trimming stripped 4 bases from V and 2 bases from J, with 12 bases between. CDR1 and CDR2 from the germline V gene are SGHDT and YYEEEE. The CDR3 covers 14 residues.

This clonotype appeared a few times. This chain connects TRBV20-1 to TRBJ1-1; weak D call: TRBD1 (5 bases). The germline V gene encodes CDR1 DFQATT and CDR2 SNEGSKA (reference sequence). The length of the CDR3 is 15 residues. V gave up 4 bases and J gave up 5 bases, with 20 bases separating them. Written as DNA, the CDR3 is TGCAGTGCTAACGGGCTTTTAGGGGAGTTTACTGAAGCTTTCTTT. Translated: CSANGLLGEFTEAFF.

The rearrangement links TRBV6-5 to TRBJ1-3; D is possibly TRBD1 (5 bases). CDR1 MNHEY and CDR2 SVGAGI come from the germline V gene. There are 16 residues in the CDR3. V lost 0 bases, J lost 8 bases, and 17 bases lay in between. CDR3: CASSYSARASLDTIYF. The CDR3 DNA is TGTGCCAGCAGTTACTCGGCCAGGGCGTCTCTTGACACCATATATTTT.

For this clonotype: A much more abundant neighbour one base away suggests this may be a read error. The V call is TRBV14, the J call TRBJ2-2; the D is unclear. Germline loops: CDR1 SGHDN, CDR2 FVKESK. The CDR3 has 15 amino acids. CDR3 protein: CAGSLEETNTGELFF. As DNA, the CDR3 is TGTGCCGGCAGCCTCGAGGAGACCAACACCGGGGAGCTGTTTTTT.

The gene calls are TRBV3-1 and TRBJ2-6; D is possibly TRBD1 (6 bases). Deletions cut 2 bases from V and 3 bases from J, with 11 bases between. Germline V gene sequence: CDR1 LGHDT, CDR2 YNNKEL (reference sequence). This CDR3 comprises 16 residues. The CDR3 reads CASSQTWTVGANVLTF. In nucleotides, the CDR3 is TGTGCCAGCAGCCAAACCTGGACAGTTGGGGCCAACGTCCTGACTTTC.

A remark on this clonotype: Germline is not matched at one junction end, which may reflect a read error. V gene TRBV20-1 combines with J gene TRBJ1-2; no definite D call. This CDR3 has 11 residues. Germline loops: CDR1 DFQATT, CDR2 SNEGSKA (reference sequence). CDR3 sequence: CSARDNMLGIF. The CDR3 nucleotides read TGCAGTGCTAGAGATAACATGCTCGGGATCTTC.

The chain combines TRBV5-1 with TRBJ2-1, with a weak D call TRBD1 (5 bases). V dropped 4 bases and J dropped 0 bases, with 11 bases sitting between them. The CDR3 totals 15 residues. The V gene's germline CDR1 is SGHRS and CDR2 YFSETQ. DNA for the CDR3: TGCGCCAGCAGCCTCCAGGACAACTCCTACAATGAGCAGTTCTTC. Its translation: CASSLQDNSYNEQFF.

This clonotype has just a few counts. The rearrangement joins TRBV20-1 to TRBJ1-1; weak D call: TRBD1 (5 bases). Trimming took off 1 base at V and 1 base at J, with 28 bases between the two ends. This CDR3 region has 20 residues. The V gene's germline CDR1 is DFQATT and CDR2 SNEGSKA (reference sequence). The CDR3 loop reads CSARGGDGVGLTRTNTEAFF. CDR3 bases: TGCAGTGCTAGAGGGGGCGATGGGGTTGGCCTGACACGGACGAACACTGAAGCTTTCTTT.

Only a few counts were recorded for this clonotype. The gene calls are TRBV5-1 and TRBJ2-7, with 8 positions matching TRBD2. Looked up from germline, CDR1 is SGHRS and CDR2 is YFSETQ. Unmatched junction bases numbered 5, after V lost 0 bases and J lost 3 bases. The CDR3 is made up of 15 amino acids. Here the CDR3 reads CASSLVLSGVYEQYF. The CDR3 bases are TGCGCCAGCAGCTTGGTTCTTAGCGGGGTCTACGAGCAGTACTTC.

The V gene is TRBV5-1, the J gene TRBJ1-1; D call uncertain. The CDR3 runs to 13 residues. V was trimmed by 0 bases and J by 7 bases, leaving 10 bases between them. The germline gives CDR1 SGHRS, CDR2 YFSETQ. This CDR3 reads CASSLALQVEAFF. CDR3 DNA: TGCGCCAGCAGCTTGGCACTACAAGTTGAAGCTTTCTTT.

The table lists this clonotype with a few counts. The chain uses TRBV24-1 and TRBJ2-3, with TRBD1 matching over 10 bases. Germline loops: CDR1 KGHDR, CDR2 SFDVKD. This CDR3 has 14 residues. Trimming took 7 bases from V and 9 from J; bases not matched to a gene: 9. In nucleotides, the CDR3 is TGTGCCACCAGCCCGGGGACAGGGGTTAGCACGCAGTATTTT. It specifies CATSPGTGVSTQYF.

The table lists this clonotype with a few counts. V usage is TRBV6-1 and J usage is TRBJ2-3, with TRBD2 matching 9 bases. Germline CDR1 is MNHNS and CDR2 is SASEGT. With V trimmed by 2 bases and J by 2 bases, 8 bases remained unmatched. The CDR3 extends over 17 amino acids. The CDR3, as DNA: TGTGCCAGCAGTGAAATCCCCGCTAGCGGGAACACAGATACGCAGTATTTT. Encoded protein: CASSEIPASGNTDTQYF.

This clonotype turned up a few times. This chain links TRBV6-4 with TRBJ2-2, with 7 nucleotides matching TRBD2. V was clipped by 3 bases and J by 3 bases; unmatched bases: 4. Looked up from germline, CDR1 is MRHNA and CDR2 is SNTAGT. The CDR3 has 15 residues. This CDR3 reads CASSEGGIDTGELFF. In DNA form, the CDR3 reads TGTGCCAGCAGTGAGGGGGGGATAGACACCGGGGAGCTGTTTTTT.

The table lists this clonotype with a few counts. The chain employs TRBV29-1 and TRBJ2-1; 7 bases align to TRBD2. The CDR3 covers 15 residues. V trimming: 5 bases; J trimming: 7 bases; junction bases outside the gene matches: 14. Germline V gene data show CDR1 as SQVTM and CDR2 as ANQGSEA. CDR3 sequence reads: CSVLLGEGAFNEQFF. The DNA for the CDR3 is TGCAGCGTTCTCCTGGGGGAGGGTGCTTTTAATGAGCAGTTCTTC.

The V gene is TRBV9, the J gene TRBJ1-1; no clear D. Germline values: CDR1 SGDLS, CDR2 YYNGEE. V lost 0 bases, J lost 0 bases, and 6 bases lay in between. The CDR3 is made up of 14 amino acids. The CDR3 sequence: CASSVDPLNTEAFF. CDR3 DNA: TGTGCCAGCAGCGTAGACCCTTTGAACACTGAAGCTTTCTTT.

This clonotype was counted only a few times. The chain couples TRBV7-8 to TRBJ2-4; 11 bases line up with TRBD2. J gave up 8 bases and V 1 base, and 4 bases lay outside the gene matches. Germline lookup yields CDR1 SGHVS and CDR2 FQNEAQ. The CDR3 has 15 residues. CDR3 region: CASSLVAGGPDIQYF. The CDR3 DNA reads TGTGCCAGCAGCTTAGTAGCGGGGGGGCCTGACATTCAGTACTTC.

This clonotype was counted only a few times. The chain recombines TRBV10-3 with TRBJ1-6; D ambiguous. The CDR3 spans 13 residues. Trimming took off 7 bases at V and 0 bases at J, with 4 bases between the two ends. The germline CDR1 and CDR2 sequences are ENHRY and SYGVKD. CDR3 loop: CAITNSYNSPLHF. The CDR3 nucleotides read TGTGCCATCACGAACTCCTATAATTCACCCCTCCACTTT.

The chain has TRBV4-3 and TRBJ2-5; no clear D. CDR1 and CDR2 from the germline V gene are LGHNA and YSLEER. The CDR3 extends over 15 amino acids. Trimming removed 3 bases at V and 0 bases at J, with 11 bases between. The CDR3 DNA reads TGCGCCAGCAGCCATTGGCTGTCTTACCAAGAGACCCAGTACTTC. Protein: CASSHWLSYQETQYF.

The rearrangement links TRBV7-9 to TRBJ1-1, with no clear D. With 1 base removed from V and 1 base from J, the gap between germline ends came to 10 bases. The CDR3 is 15 residues long. Germline V gene lookup returns CDR1 SEHNR and CDR2 FQNEAQ (reference sequence). The CDR3 spells CASSLVSVPNTEAFF. The DNA of the CDR3 is TGTGCCAGCAGCTTAGTATCGGTCCCGAACACTGAAGCTTTCTTT.

This clonotype has a handful of counts. V usage is TRBV12-3 or TRBV12-4 and J usage is TRBJ2-2; perhaps D is TRBD1 or TRBD2 (5 bases each). This CDR3 is built from 15 residues. Trimming stripped 8 bases from V and 4 bases from J, with 17 bases between. The CDR3 DNA sequence: TGTGCCAGCGGGTCTCGGCCAGGGAGCACCGGGGAGCTGTTTTTT. Encoded protein: CASGSRPGSTGELFF.

The rearrangement links TRBV4-3 to TRBJ2-2, with TRBD1 as a possible D gene (7 bases). The CDR3 has 17 amino acids. CDR1 is LGHNA, CDR2 YSLEER, per germline. Trimming took 3 bases from V and 6 from J, leaving 20 bases between them. DNA of the CDR3: TGCGCCAGCAGCCAGGAGCAGGGGGGATGGGCCTCCGGGGAGCTGTTTTTT. Amino acid sequence: CASSQEQGGWASGELFF.

The V and J genes are TRBV18 and TRBJ1-4, with 7 bases matching TRBD1. The CDR3 runs 14 residues. With 4 bases clipped from V and 8 bases from J, the junction kept 7 bases outside the gene matches. Germline assignment: CDR1 KGHSH and CDR2 LQKENI. In DNA, the CDR3 is TGTGCCAGCTCACGGGACAGCTACGAAGAAAAACTGTTTTTT. It specifies CASSRDSYEEKLFF.

This clonotype was observed a handful of times. This chain joins TRBV10-1 and TRBJ2-7; D is unresolved. The V and J ends lost 10 bases and 7 bases respectively, with 11 bases between them. The CDR3 is made up of 10 amino acids. Germline CDR1 and CDR2: WNHNN and SYGVQD (reference sequence). CDR3 coding DNA: TGCGCCATCCGCTTTGGGGAGCAGTACGTC. As protein: CAIRFGEQYV.

This clonotype showed up just a few times. V usage is TRBV10-3 and J usage is TRBJ1-1; TRBD1 matches 7 bases. The CDR3 totals 17 residues. The J segment lost 4 bases and the V segment lost 3 bases, leaving 14 bases of the junction unmatched. The germline CDR1 and CDR2 sequences are ENHRY and SYGVKD. The CDR3 spells CAISDHPTRTGATEAFF. The CDR3 coding sequence is TGTGCCATCAGTGACCACCCCACCAGAACAGGGGCCACTGAAGCTTTCTTT.

The rearrangement links TRBV4-3 to TRBJ1-1; D not certain. This CDR3 region has 14 residues. V was shortened by 0 bases and J by 2 bases, with 7 bases between the two germline ends. CDR1 LGHNA and CDR2 YSLEER come from the germline V gene. Here the CDR3 reads CASSQDTYNTEAFF. For the CDR3, the DNA is TGCGCCAGCAGCCAAGATACCTATAACACTGAAGCTTTCTTT.